This T cell receptor (beta chain) was observed in a study of CD8+ T cells in alopecia areata. In this sample, this clone turned up once. Its specificity is not known. Other nucleotide sequences from this sample produce the same CDR3. As the sequencing template, cDNA was produced by extracting RNA and reverse transcribing it. Produced via immunoSEQ multiplex PCR; TCRdb's table is partial and in-frame only. The sample lists roughly 250,000 clones; roughly two thirds were seen once. General observations from the study: Scalp repertoires also include resident alphabeta T cells from normal skin.

Trimming shortened V by 1 base and J by 2 bases, and 8 bases separated the two germline ends. The germline V gene encodes CDR1 SGDLS and CDR2 YYNGEE. This CDR3 has 14 residues. The input for sequencing was CD4+ T cells sorted from blood, taken at week 0. The chain carries TRBV9 and TRBJ2-3; no definite D call. The sequence was collected from a human donor with alopecia areata. The CDR3 loop reads CASSVTGNTDTQYF. The CDR3 DNA is TGTGCCAGCAGCGTAACTGGGAACACAGATACGCAGTATTTT.